The TCR beta chain described here comes from a study of blood T cell repertoires in COVID-19. V was shortened by 5 bases and J by 5 bases, with 13 bases between the two germline ends. The CDR3 runs to 13 residues. Germline V CDR1 and CDR2: MNHEY, SMNVEV (reference sequence). In the original processing: From reference gene primer amplification, estimates of nucleated cell counts were derived. Clones were sequenced by immunoSEQ multiplex PCR, and TCRdb holds only the in-frame ones, with some missing. The DNA gave D and trimming, while V, J and clone size come from that table. This repertoire shows a few hundred thousand clones, about 86% found once; its top ten account for about 4%.

Specimen: peripheral blood. This chain links TRBV27 with TRBJ2-7, with a weak D call TRBD2 (7 bases). This TCR was recovered from a man aged 18 to 30 with active or convalescent COVID-19. CDR3 region: CASSAGALHEQYF. The CDR3 DNA reads TGTGCCAGCAGTGCGGGGGCACTTCACGAGCAGTACTTC.